What follows describes a single T cell receptor beta chain. A few counts support this clone. The target of this receptor is not known. No base-level quality is on record; no much larger clone is a single base apart. There are 16 amino acids in the CDR3, from cysteine to phenylalanine inclusive. Only the CDR3 DNA stays, 48 bases, in frame from base 1. The germline V gene provides CDR1 SGHRS and CDR2 YFSETQ. Germline trimming amounts to 2 bases on V and 6 bases on J, with 6 as the count of junction bases outside the gene matches. A single peripheral blood draw of approximately 110 mL on average was collected from each donor into heparinised tubes. Using a panel that included CD45RO, CCR7, CD25, CD127, CD95 and CD27, naive, central memory, regulatory and stem cell-like memory CD4+ T cells were sorted on a BD FACSAria II. All sorted populations exceeded 98% purity. Right away, PBMCs were isolated by Lymphoprep density gradient centrifugation and were stained directly, with no culture step. So that batch effects would be minimized, each experiment stained and sorted samples in pairs, pairing one healthy donor with one patient.

The sample originates from a study of beta chain features in type 1 diabetes (dated 2018 in TCRdb). Regarding the research as a whole: Patients and healthy donors did not differ in mean age, gender distribution, total cell number or subset yield. A total of some 100,000,000 sorted cells were examined across all samples, and a strong correlation was observed between cell number per subset and RNA yield. In the study, TCRB repertoires of sorted circulating CD4+ T cell subsets from recently diagnosed type 1 diabetes patients were compared with those of matched healthy donors. Regulatory and stem cell-like memory subsets were obtained from only 8 patients and roughly 8 healthy donors, while naive and central memory subsets were obtained from all 30 or so donors. Results and caveats for the whole study, not just this receptor: The naive, central memory and regulatory TCRB repertoires appeared to resemble one another more closely among patients than among healthy donors. HLA sub-analyses involved small numbers of individuals, so any influence of HLA type on TCRB rearrangement remained unresolved. Patients with type 1 diabetes made fewer insertions and deleted more nucleotides at VDJ recombination sites, implying thymic rearrangement abnormalities. A moderate but significant shortening of TCRB CDR3 length was observed in type 1 diabetes patients in all four CD4+ subsets. PCR may preferentially amplify shorter templates, but because patient and control samples were amplified and corrected together, any resulting skew would affect both groups equally. Sequencing cDNA rather than genomic DNA could over-represent highly expressing activated cells, although activation and CD3 levels did not differ between groups.

The entire isolated RNA was reverse transcribed using the High Capacity cDNA Reverse Transcription Kit, and thus expressed TCRB transcripts were sequenced. Stem cell-like memory T cell samples underwent survey-depth immunoSEQ sequencing, averaging about 1 million total reads per sample. After sorted cells were lysed in RLT buffer, RNA was extracted with DNase-treated RNeasy Micro or Mini kits, with the choice depending on cell number. Each cell subset was processed separately to prevent cross-contamination, with patient and healthy donor samples processed together. Using the immunoSEQ multiplex PCR, TCRB sequences were amplified from cDNA into 87-bp fragments spanning the CDR3 region. Amplicons were sequenced on the Illumina HiSeq platform. Per the authors' processing: PCR bias was computationally corrected using synthetic template baselines, reads within Hamming distance 2 were collapsed, and singletons that could not be merged were discarded. By aligning reads against IMGT, V, D and J genes, CDR3 length, and insertions or deletions at six rearrangement sites were assigned. Within each subset, clonotype counts were normalized to sorted cell number, and only after that were true diversity and Gini coefficients computed with the tcR R package. The overlap coefficient, calculated on TCRB nucleotide sequences, was used to measure repertoire sharing. TCRdb's version of the immuneACCESS table is confined to in-frame rearrangements and falls short of the full clone set. An unresolved V gene accounts for under half of the shortfall where checked; the remainder is of unknown origin. V and J calls and clone size are given by that table; D and trimming were obtained from the DNA. Within this sample are under 90,000 clones, with around 32% of them counted one time only. The ten top clones hold about 0.5% of the sample.

The chain joins TRBV5-1 to TRBJ1-4, and TRBD1 matches 11 of the central bases. The sample was stem cell memory CD4+ T cells from blood. The sample's cell subset or site, from its label and the paper: stem cell-like memory CD4+ T cells. The source of this sequence is a woman between 18 and 29 years old in good health. CDR3 region: CASSFGQGAIYEKLFF. The nucleotides are TGCGCCAGCAGCTTTGGACAGGGGGCCATCTATGAAAAACTGTTTTTT.